Below are 26 T cell receptor beta chains sequenced from a single sample in a study of CD8 T cells in Susac syndrome (dated by TCRdb to the late 2010s). Library preparation employed the immunoSEQ multiplex PCR assay. RNA was extracted with the RNeasy kit and roughly 0.45 to 1 ug was reverse transcribed using random hexamers. TCRdb itself trimmed the public reads at Q25 with fastp, ran MiXCR and retained productive beta chains. Each entry is one CDR3 protein sequence, shown with its most common DNA and genes. The sample table holds 150,000 or so distinct CDR3 sequences, of which around 94% were seen once. The top ten hold over 0.12% of the sample. Sequenced input: CD4+ T cells from PBMCs. These receptor sequences come from a human donor in good health.

CDR3 region: CASSRLEGTEAFF. The CDR3 DNA reads TGTGCCAGCAGTCGACTTGAGGGCACTGAAGCTTTCTTT. The rearrangement joins TRBV27 to TRBJ1-1; D not certain. Between the trimmed V and J ends, which lost 5 bases and 4 bases, there was a span of 11 bases. This CDR3 is built from 13 residues. Germline loops: CDR1 MNHEY, CDR2 SMNVEV (reference sequence).

The chain employs TRBV27 and TRBJ1-4, with 8 bases that match TRBD1. With V trimmed by 2 bases and J by 7 bases, 3 bases remained unmatched. The CDR3 contains 14 residues. Germline V gene data show CDR1 as MNHEY and CDR2 as SMNVEV (reference sequence). As DNA, the CDR3 is TGTGCCAGCAGTTTAAGCAGGGGGCGTGAAAAACTGTTTTTT. Translated: CASSLSRGREKLFF.

The genes are TRBV14 and TRBJ2-1; 12 bases are a match to TRBD2. V shed 3 bases and J 6 bases; nucleotides not matched to a gene: 6. The CDR3 loop spans 16 amino acids. From germline, CDR1 is SGHDN and CDR2 FVKESK. In DNA form, the CDR3 reads TGTGCCAGCAGCCAGGCACTAGCGGGGGGCACCAATGAGCAGTTCTTC. It encodes CASSQALAGGTNEQFF.

The chain is built from TRBV3-1 and TRBJ2-1; 7 bases line up with TRBD1. V shed 5 bases and J 10 bases; nucleotides not matched to a gene: 5. In germline, CDR1 is LGHDT, CDR2 YNNKEL (reference sequence). This CDR3 is built from 12 residues. Here the CDR3 reads CASSDRAWEQFF. The CDR3 DNA reads as TGTGCCAGCAGCGACAGGGCGTGGGAGCAGTTCTTC.

This clonotype was recorded only once. The chain has TRBV20-1 and TRBJ2-6; D possibly corresponds to TRBD1 (5 bases). Germline CDR1 DFQATT, CDR2 SNEGSKA (reference sequence). This CDR3 comprises 14 residues. The V and J ends lost 6 bases and 1 base respectively, with 10 bases between them. The CDR3 DNA reads TGCAGTGCCGGCAAGGGGTCTGGGGCCAACGTCCTGACTTTC. As protein: CSAGKGSGANVLTF.

The V and J genes are TRBV2 and TRBJ1-2; D gene unclear. CDR3 size: 14 residues. The V and J ends lost 8 bases and 0 bases respectively, with 13 bases between them. Germline CDR1 SNHLY, CDR2 FYNNEI. DNA for the CDR3: TGTGCCAGCGCGGAGGGATCTACTAACTATGGCTACACCTTC. Translation gives CASAEGSTNYGYTF.

The rearrangement uses TRBV29-1 and TRBJ1-1; D is ambiguous. The CDR3 totals 14 residues. Germline-derived CDR1 and CDR2 are SQVTM and ANQGSEA. Trimming left V 3 bases short and J 4 bases short, with 15 bases between. CDR3: CSVEPQVMGTEAFF. In DNA, the CDR3 is TGCAGCGTTGAGCCCCAGGTGATGGGCACTGAAGCTTTCTTT.

The genes are TRBV20-1 and TRBJ2-3; D is unclear. V lost 5 bases to trimming and J lost 5 bases, with 23 bases between them. The CDR3 extends over 16 amino acids. CDR1 is DFQATT, CDR2 SNEGSKA, per germline (reference sequence). CDR3 region: CSAYPSFVAAEDTQYF. The CDR3 nucleotides are TGCAGTGCTTACCCCTCTTTTGTTGCGGCGGAAGATACGCAGTATTTT.

CDR3 sequence: CSARDTASDYEQYF. CDR3 in DNA: TGCAGTGCTAGAGATACCGCTAGCGACTACGAGCAGTACTTC. The chain employs TRBV20-1 and TRBJ2-7, with D maybe TRBD2 (6 bases). Germline CDR1 DFQATT, CDR2 SNEGSKA (reference sequence). The CDR3 runs 14 residues. V was pared by 0 bases and J by 3 bases, with 12 bases between.

This chain links TRBV12-3 or TRBV12-4 with TRBJ1-1, with D unresolved. V was clipped by 2 bases and J by 11 bases, with 12 bases between them. There are 12 residues in the CDR3. The CDR3 spells CASSLRTRGAFF. CDR3 sequence (DNA): TGTGCCAGCAGTTTACGGACGAGAGGGGCTTTCTTT.

The V and J genes are TRBV27 and TRBJ1-6; unclear D gene. V lost 3 bases and J 9 bases, leaving 12 bases between the germline ends. Germline V gene data show CDR1 as MNHEY and CDR2 as SMNVEV (reference sequence). The CDR3 sequence is 14 residues long. CDR3 nucleotide sequence: TGTGCCAGCAGTTTGCCCCTTCTCGGTTCACCCCTCCACTTT. Protein: CASSLPLLGSPLHF.

The chain combines TRBV29-1 with TRBJ1-1; D is uncertain. V lost 4 bases and J lost 3, with 6 bases in between. The CDR3 runs to 11 residues. Looked up from germline, CDR1 is SQVTM and CDR2 is ANQGSEA. For the CDR3, the DNA is TGCAGCGTTGGAACGGACACTGAAGCTTTCTTT. It is translated as CSVGTDTEAFF.

This clonotype has only one observation. V gene TRBV5-4 combines with J gene TRBJ2-5; unclear D gene. This CDR3 spans 12 amino acids. Trimming removed 2 bases from V and 5 bases from J, with 7 bases in between. CDR1 SGHNT and CDR2 YYREEE come from the germline V gene (reference sequence). The CDR3 region has the DNA TGTGCCAGCAGCTTCCCCTTGGAGACCCAGTACTTC. This gives the protein CASSFPLETQYF.

The chain is built from TRBV3-1 and TRBJ2-3; 9 positions agree with TRBD2. The CDR3 has 17 residues. The germline V gene encodes CDR1 LGHDT and CDR2 YNNKEL (reference sequence). The V segment lost 0 bases and the J segment 5 bases; nucleotides outside the gene matches: 9. CDR3 nucleotides: TGTGCCAGCAGCCAAGACCTTCGGCGGGGGGGCGGAGATACGCAGTATTTT. This codes for CASSQDLRRGGGDTQYF.

The V gene is TRBV21-1, the J gene TRBJ2-3; the D call of TRBD1 is as the table states it, not checked on the DNA. TRBV21-1 is a listed pseudogene. The CDR3 totals 16 residues. CDR3 sequence (DNA): TGTGCCAGCAGCAGCTTGGACAGCTTCAGCACAGATACGCAGTATTTT. It translates to CASSSLDSFSTDTQYF.

The rearrangement uses TRBV29-1 and TRBJ1-1; 8 bases agree with TRBD1. The V segment lost 6 bases and the J segment 2 bases; nucleotides outside the gene matches: 5. The CDR3 has 13 amino acids. CDR1 and CDR2 from the germline V gene are SQVTM and ANQGSEA. CDR3 region: CSVHRGGNTEAFF. For the CDR3, the DNA is TGCAGCGTACACAGGGGGGGAAACACTGAAGCTTTCTTT.

The gene calls are TRBV5-1 and TRBJ2-7; TRBD1 agrees at 10 bases. CDR3 length: 14 amino acids. V lost 0 bases and J lost 6; bases outside the gene matches: 3. Per germline, CDR1 SGHRS and CDR2 YFSETQ. The CDR3 loop is CASSLGQGALEQYF. CDR3 DNA: TGCGCCAGCAGCTTGGGACAGGGGGCACTCGAGCAGTACTTC.

This chain connects TRBV20-1 to TRBJ2-1, with 8 bases matching TRBD2. J lost 10 bases, V lost 3 bases, and 8 bases had no gene match. The CDR3 totals 13 residues. Per germline, CDR1 DFQATT and CDR2 SNEGSKA (reference sequence). This CDR3 is CSARKLAASEQFF. The CDR3 nucleotides read TGCAGTGCTAGGAAACTAGCGGCGAGCGAGCAGTTCTTC.

This sequence joins TRBV5-6 and TRBJ1-2; no firm D call. The germline V and J ends were trimmed by 1 base and 3 bases, with 7 bases remaining between them. Germline V CDR1 and CDR2: SGHDT, YYEEEE. The CDR3 length is 13 residues. The CDR3 loop is CASSLQVDYGYTF. The DNA for the CDR3 is TGTGCCAGCAGCTTGCAGGTTGACTATGGCTACACCTTC.

This sequence joins TRBV20-1 and TRBJ2-3; D is possibly TRBD1 (7 bases). The ends were cut back, 6 bases at V and 6 bases at J, with 19 bases in the middle. The germline V gene encodes CDR1 DFQATT and CDR2 SNEGSKA (reference sequence). The CDR3 is made up of 14 amino acids. The CDR3 nucleotides read TGCAGTGCCCATCGACAGGGTGGGGGGGATACGCAGTATTTT. Amino acid sequence: CSAHRQGGGDTQYF.

J is TRBJ2-2 and V is TRBV11-1, with 7 bases that match TRBD1. Trimming removed 5 bases from V and 6 bases from J; junction bases left unmatched: 3. The CDR3 spans 13 residues. CDR1 SGHAT and CDR2 FQDESV come from the germline V gene (reference sequence). The CDR3 nucleotides are TGTGCCAGCAGCCTCGGACAGGCCGGGGAGCTGTTTTTT. Protein: CASSLGQAGELFF.

Only one count was recorded for this clonotype. The gene calls are TRBV4-2 and TRBJ1-2, with TRBD1 matching 7 bases. Trimming cost V 4 bases and J 5 bases; bases outside gene matches: 7. Germline CDR1 is LGHNA and CDR2 is YNFKEQ. This CDR3 region has 14 residues. CDR3 residues: CASSLDRVPYGYTF. CDR3 nucleotide sequence: TGTGCCAGCAGCCTCGACAGGGTACCATATGGCTACACCTTC.

Only a few counts were recorded for this clonotype. This chain connects TRBV7-2 to TRBJ2-7; D might be TRBD1 (5 bases). CDR1 and CDR2 (germline): SGHTA, FQGNSA. V gave up 2 bases and J gave up 1 base, with 12 bases separating them. The CDR3 is 15 amino acids. CDR3 in amino acids: CASSLTAGKSYEQYF. The CDR3 DNA sequence: TGTGCCAGCAGCTTAACGGCAGGGAAATCCTACGAGCAGTACTTC.

The gene calls are TRBV9 and TRBJ2-7; D might be TRBD1 (5 bases). Trimming took off 0 bases at V and 2 bases at J, with 15 bases between the two ends. The CDR3 spans 16 residues. Germline values: CDR1 SGDLS, CDR2 YYNGEE. The CDR3: CASSVGPGPATYEQYF. The CDR3 DNA reads as TGTGCCAGCAGCGTAGGCCCAGGGCCCGCAACCTACGAGCAGTACTTC.

The chain is built from TRBV9 and TRBJ1-2; 9 positions agree with TRBD1. The CDR3 covers 16 residues. V was pared by 0 bases and J by 0 bases, with 3 bases of the junction left unmatched. Looked up from germline, CDR1 is SGDLS and CDR2 is YYNGEE. The CDR3 protein is CASSVDDRGSNYGYTF. The CDR3 DNA is TGTGCCAGCAGCGTAGACGACAGGGGGTCTAACTATGGCTACACCTTC.

V gene TRBV3-1 combines with J gene TRBJ2-2; D not resolved. Per germline, CDR1 LGHDT and CDR2 YNNKEL (reference sequence). Trimming removed 1 base from V and 2 bases from J, with 11 bases in between. The CDR3 spans 16 residues. This CDR3 is CASSQGTLSNTGELFF. The CDR3 DNA is TGTGCCAGCAGCCAAGGAACACTCTCTAACACCGGGGAGCTGTTTTTT.